The 9 T cell receptor beta chains presented below share a single source sample, sequenced in a study of identical twins. TCRdb independently ran MiXCR on the 5' RACE reads; one entry per CDR3 protein. This table holds roughly 260,000 distinct CDR3 sequences, roughly 13% found once. The sample taken for sequencing was memory (CD45RO+) T cells sorted from blood. These receptors were obtained from a woman aged 18-30 years in good health.

This sequence joins TRBV7-2 and TRBJ1-2; maybe TRBD1 (6 bases). The CDR3 length is 15 residues. V was shortened by 5 bases and J by 2 bases, with 15 bases between the two germline ends. Germline V gene lookup returns CDR1 SGHTA and CDR2 FQGNSA. CDR3 sequence reads: CASSTPPGANYGYTF. The CDR3 DNA is TGTGCCAGCAGCACCCCCCCGGGGGCAAACTATGGCTACACCTTC. Full variable domain (outside the CDR3, taken from reference TRBV7-2 and TRBJ1-2): GAGVSQSPSNKVTEKGKDVELRCDPISGHTALYWYRQSLGQGLEFLIYFQGNSAPDKSGLPSDRFSAERTGGSVSTLTIQRTQQEDSAVYLCASSTPPGANYGYTFGSGTRLTVV.

This clonotype was detected a few times. The junction departs from germline at one end; a sequencing error may be responsible. V is TRBV5-6 and J is TRBJ1-1; tentatively, D is TRBD1 (5 bases). Germline V gene sequence: CDR1 SGHDT, CDR2 YYEEEE. CDR3 length: 13 amino acids. CDR3 nucleotide sequence: TGTGCCATCAGCTTCGGGGGAGCGGGCGAAGCTTTCTTT. Its translation: CAISFGGAGEAFF.

CDR3 sequence: CSVESTDTNYGYTF. The CDR3 coding sequence is TGCAGCGTTGAATCAACGGACACGAACTATGGCTACACCTTC. This chain links TRBV29-1 with TRBJ1-2, with a tentative D call TRBD1 (5 bases). The CDR3 sequence is 14 residues long. CDR1 and CDR2 from the germline V gene are SQVTM and ANQGSEA. Trimming left V 2 bases short and J 2 bases short, with 12 bases between.

This clonotype was detected many times. The V and J genes are TRBV5-1 and TRBJ1-6; D is undetermined. The germline gives CDR1 SGHRS, CDR2 YFSETQ. The CDR3 loop spans 15 amino acids. Trimming shortened V by 0 bases and J by 7 bases, and 11 bases separated the two germline ends. CDR3 loop: CASSLDLLGNSPLHF. The CDR3 bases are TGCGCCAGCAGCTTGGACTTACTTGGGAATTCACCCCTCCACTTT.

This clonotype was counted a few times. The DNA for the CDR3 is TGCAGTGCTATGGGGCCCTCTGGCACTGAAGCTTTCTTT. Residues: CSAMGPSGTEAFF. This chain uses TRBV20-1 with TRBJ1-1; TRBD1 is a possible D gene (5 bases). This CDR3 is built from 13 residues. Looked up from germline, CDR1 is DFQATT and CDR2 is SNEGSKA (reference sequence). V was trimmed by 4 bases and J by 4 bases, leaving 13 bases between them.

This clonotype was picked up many times. The DNA for the CDR3 is TGCAGTGCTAGAGATCTCCAGGGGAACACTGAAGCTTTCTTT. The encoded protein is CSARDLQGNTEAFF. The rearrangement uses TRBV20-1 and TRBJ1-1, with a possible D match to TRBD1 (5 bases). CDR3 size: 14 residues. Germline V gene data show CDR1 as DFQATT and CDR2 as SNEGSKA (reference sequence). Trimming stripped 0 bases from V and 1 base from J, with 9 bases between.

This clonotype was found a few times. This chain joins TRBV20-1 and TRBJ2-1; 9 nucleotides align to TRBD2. Trimming at V came to 7 bases and at J to 1 base, leaving 11 bases not matched to a gene. In germline, CDR1 is DFQATT, CDR2 SNEGSKA (reference sequence). The length of the CDR3 is 16 residues. The CDR3 DNA reads TGCAGTGTTACCCTTTTGACTAGCGGTTCCTACAATGAGCAGTTCTTC. Translating it yields CSVTLLTSGSYNEQFF.

This clonotype was detected a few times. The chain has TRBV3-1 and TRBJ2-1; D may be TRBD1 or TRBD2 (5 bases each). The CDR3 loop spans 15 amino acids. Trimming left V 4 bases short and J 1 base short, with 11 bases between. Per the germline V gene, CDR1 is LGHDT and CDR2 is YNNKEL (reference sequence). In DNA form, the CDR3 reads TGTGCCAGCAGCCGGACGGGACGATCCTACAATGAGCAGTTCTTC. Translating it yields CASSRTGRSYNEQFF.

A few counts support this clonotype. This chain links TRBV6-4 with TRBJ2-1; D call uncertain. Trimming took 6 bases from V and 0 from J, leaving 12 bases between them. The CDR3 consists of 15 residues. The germline V gene has CDR1 MRHNA and CDR2 SNTAGT. CDR3 DNA sequence: TGTGCCAGCAGCTGGACGGCAAGCTCCTACAATGAGCAGTTCTTC. The encoded protein is CASSWTASSYNEQFF.